These 14 T cell receptor beta chains share one sample of origin, sequenced in a study of cytomegalovirus exposure and HLA in healthy donors. This PCR relied on a set of 60 Vbeta primers and 13 Jbeta primers. The table came from immunoSEQ multiplex PCR; TCRdb's copy has only in-frame clones and leaves some out. The sample lists about 130,000 clones, roughly 80% seen once, with more than 2.5% in the top ten. The source material was PBMCs. The receptors originated from a male donor in good health and CMV-seronegative.

The chain has TRBV2 and TRBJ2-7, with 7 bases aligning to TRBD1. Looked up from germline, CDR1 is SNHLY and CDR2 is FYNNEI. Trimming removed 6 bases from V and 3 bases from J; junction bases left unmatched: 11. The CDR3 consists of 15 residues. The CDR3 DNA sequence: TGTGCCAGCAGCGAGAGGGGGCGGAATCTCTACGAGCAGTACTTC. This translates into CASSERGRNLYEQYF.

The chain carries TRBV6-5 and TRBJ1-1, with D maybe TRBD1 (6 bases). The CDR3 runs to 14 residues. Germline V gene lookup returns CDR1 MNHEY and CDR2 SVGAGI. V was cut by 6 bases and J by 10 bases, with 21 bases left in between. The CDR3 sequence: CASRQGGGAGLAFF. CDR3 bases: TGTGCCAGCAGGCAAGGCGGGGGCGCGGGGTTAGCTTTCTTT.

This chain uses TRBV5-6 with TRBJ2-7; 11 bases match TRBD2. V shed 3 bases, J shed 9 bases, and the junction held 11 bases outside the gene matches. Germline V gene sequence: CDR1 SGHDT, CDR2 YYEEEE. The CDR3 covers 15 residues. CDR3 residues: CASSYTSGGPSLQYF. The DNA for the CDR3 is TGTGCCAGCAGCTATACTAGCGGGGGACCTTCCTTGCAGTACTTC.

The J gene is TRBJ1-1, the V gene TRBV19, with D perhaps matching TRBD1 (5 bases). V was pared by 7 bases and J by 2 bases, with 11 bases between. Germline V lookup: CDR1 LNHDA, CDR2 SQIVND (reference sequence). The CDR3 sequence is 13 residues long. CDR3 residues: CASNGARNTEAFF. The CDR3 DNA reads as TGTGCCAGTAATGGGGCCCGTAACACTGAAGCTTTCTTT.

V gene TRBV4-3 combines with J gene TRBJ2-3; D unresolved. V dropped 4 bases and J dropped 2 bases, with 13 bases sitting between them. This CDR3 is 15 amino acids long. CDR1 and CDR2 from the germline V gene are LGHNA and YSLEER. Here the CDR3 reads CASSPRERDTDTQYF. For the CDR3, the DNA is TGCGCCAGCAGCCCACGCGAGAGAGACACAGATACGCAGTATTTT.

With regard to this clone: A junction end diverges from the germline sequence, so it may reflect a read error. The rearrangement joins TRBV7-9 to TRBJ2-7; 7 nucleotides align to TRBD1. There are 14 residues in the CDR3. Germline CDR1 reads SEHNR; CDR2 reads FQNEAQ (reference sequence). The CDR3 is CSSSLGQDFGEQYF. The CDR3 nucleotides read TGTTCCAGCAGCTTAGGACAGGACTTCGGCGAGCAGTACTTC.

The chain is built from TRBV10-1 and TRBJ2-7, with TRBD1 matching 10 bases. Germline CDR1 and CDR2: WNHNN and SYGVQD (reference sequence). V lost 6 bases and J lost 4; bases outside the gene matches: 3. This CDR3 has 13 amino acids. CDR3 in amino acids: CASSRDRGYEQYF. CDR3 nucleotides: TGCGCCAGCAGCCGGGACAGGGGTTACGAGCAGTACTTC.

The V and J genes are TRBV11-2 and TRBJ2-5; a weak D match, TRBD1 (6 bases). From germline, CDR1 is SGHAT and CDR2 FQNNGV. V lost 5 bases to trimming and J lost 0 bases, with 13 bases between them. The CDR3 loop spans 15 amino acids. The DNA of the CDR3 is TGTGCCAGCAGCCCAAGGACAGAGTACCAAGAGACCCAGTACTTC. Encoded protein: CASSPRTEYQETQYF.

The V and J genes are TRBV27 and TRBJ2-7; TRBD1 matches 9 bases. This CDR3 is built from 14 residues. The V gene's germline CDR1 is MNHEY and CDR2 SMNVEV (reference sequence). V shed 3 bases and J 5 bases; nucleotides not matched to a gene: 5. The CDR3 reads CASSLDRGYNEQYF. The DNA for the CDR3 is TGTGCCAGCAGTTTGGACAGGGGTTATAACGAGCAGTACTTC.

The V gene is TRBV10-1, the J gene TRBJ1-1; the D gene is possibly TRBD1 (5 bases). This CDR3 has 16 residues. The germline V gene encodes CDR1 WNHNN and CDR2 SYGVQD (reference sequence). The V and J ends lost 7 bases and 3 bases respectively, with 21 bases between them. The CDR3 loop reads CASTSQSLRDYTEAFF. The CDR3 bases are TGCGCCAGCACTTCTCAGAGCCTCAGGGACTACACTGAAGCTTTCTTT.

The rearrangement links TRBV5-4 to TRBJ1-1; no firm D call. Germline CDR1 is SGHNT and CDR2 is YYREEE (reference sequence). Trimming removed 0 bases from V and 0 bases from J, with 6 bases in between. The CDR3 covers 14 residues. The CDR3 loop is CASSLASVNTEAFF. CDR3 sequence (DNA): TGTGCCAGCAGCTTGGCCAGTGTGAACACTGAAGCTTTCTTT.

The chain has TRBV6-5 and TRBJ2-5; tentative D call: TRBD2 (5 bases). Per germline, CDR1 MNHEY and CDR2 SVGAGI. CDR3 length: 15 amino acids. Trimming removed 0 bases at V and 1 base at J, with 9 bases between. The DNA for the CDR3 is TGTGCCAGCAGTTACTCAAAGGGAGTCCAAGAGACCCAGTACTTC. Translation gives CASSYSKGVQETQYF.

This clone has more than one count but fewer than ten. The J gene is TRBJ1-1, the V gene TRBV19; a possible D gene is TRBD1 (5 bases). The CDR3 is 13 amino acids. With 5 bases removed from V and 4 bases from J, the gap between germline ends came to 11 bases. Germline V gene data show CDR1 as LNHDA and CDR2 as SQIVND (reference sequence). The CDR3 DNA reads as TGTGCCAGTAGTCAGGGTCCGCTCACTGAAGCTTTCTTT. Its protein is CASSQGPLTEAFF.

The V call is TRBV7-6, the J call TRBJ2-3, with D maybe TRBD1 (6 bases). CDR1 and CDR2 from the germline V gene are SGHVS and FNYEAQ. This CDR3 region has 18 residues. V was cut by 0 bases and J by 4 bases, with 20 bases left in between. The CDR3, as DNA: TGTGCCAGCAGCTTAGCTCTTCCGGGGACACTGGGGGCAGATACGCAGTATTTT. It yields the protein CASSLALPGTLGADTQYF.